This TCR beta chain was found in a study of shared clonotypes between healthy human individuals. Study-level findings and limits: Estimated richness was generally greater in naive than memory subsets.

The naive CD8 population came from CD45RO-negative cells selected for CCR7, without terminally differentiated effector memory CD45RA+ cells. Several immunoSEQ 96-well plates shared each subset's DNA, each plate a replicate. Data came from immunoSEQ multiplex PCR; TCRdb stores just in-frame clones and leaves some out. The sample lists roughly 2.1 million clones; just over 90% were seen once. A note on this clone: No antigen is known for it.

The CDR3 totals 13 residues. V was clipped by 1 base and J by 3 bases, with 6 bases between them. CDR1 is MGHRA, CDR2 YSYEKL, per germline. The clonotype originates from a man aged 18 to 30 in good health. Some clones in this sample may be carry-over from other donors' samples. The V gene is TRBV4-1, the J gene TRBJ2-5; D ambiguous. Specimen: naive CD8+ T cells from PBMCs. CDR3 coding DNA: TGCGCCAGCAGCCAAGTGCCGGAAGAGACCCAGTACTTC. Its translation: CASSQVPEETQYF.